This entry lists 8 T cell receptor beta chains sequenced from one sample in a study of T cells in Graves' hyperthyroidism and ophthalmopathy. Authors of the study amplified TCR beta CDR3 regions from RNA transcripts. With the HTBI primer set, the TCR CDR3 went through a first round of RT-PCR. TCRdb used MiXCR to reprocess the multiplex PCR reads, holding one entry per CDR3 protein. The repertoire consists of 490,000 or so distinct CDR3 sequences, with 15% to 20% occurring once and the leading ten covering 40% to 50%. The sample was blood. The receptors come from a man aged 40-50 years with Graves' ophthalmopathy.

The J gene is TRBJ2-5, the V gene TRBV20-1, with unresolved D. Germline V gene data show CDR1 as DFQATT and CDR2 as SNEGSKA (reference sequence). V shed 5 bases and J shed 4 bases, with 8 bases lying between them. The CDR3 has 11 residues. As DNA, the CDR3 is TGCAGTGCTGTAAGAGGAGAGACCCAGTACTTC. It codes for CSAVRGETQYF.

V and J are TRBV25-1 and TRBJ1-2, with D possibly being TRBD1 (6 bases). V dropped 1 base and J dropped 6 bases, with 9 bases sitting between them. The length of the CDR3 is 13 residues. Per germline, CDR1 MGHDK and CDR2 SYGVNS. Here the CDR3 reads CASSELDRDGYTF. CDR3 nucleotide sequence: TGTGCCAGCAGTGAATTGGACAGAGATGGCTACACCTTC.

CDR3: CASTGWGNEQFF. In DNA form, the CDR3 reads TGTGCCAGCACAGGTTGGGGCAATGAGCAGTTCTTC. J is TRBJ2-1 and V is TRBV6-1; no clear D. CDR3 length: 12 residues. V dropped 7 bases and J dropped 6 bases, with 10 bases sitting between them. Per germline, CDR1 MNHNS and CDR2 SASEGT.

This clonotype was detected a few times. The genes are TRBV6-2 or TRBV6-3 and TRBJ2-1, with a possible D match to TRBD2 (5 bases). This CDR3 spans 15 amino acids. Germline CDR1 is MNHEY and CDR2 is SVGEGT. Trimming stripped 6 bases from V and 10 bases from J, with 22 bases between. CDR3 sequence: CASSQDAGPRPEQFF. The CDR3 nucleotides are TGTGCCAGCAGCCAAGACGCGGGCCCTCGCCCCGAGCAGTTCTTC.

This clonotype was found a few times. The J gene is TRBJ2-5, the V gene TRBV9; 11 bases agree with TRBD2. Losses at the gene ends were 1 base for V and 8 bases for J; bases not matched to a gene: 10. The germline V gene encodes CDR1 SGDLS and CDR2 YYNGEE. CDR3 size: 16 residues. CDR3 residues: CASSVTSGGTLSTQYF. CDR3 nucleotides: TGTGCCAGCAGCGTAACTAGCGGGGGAACCTTAAGTACCCAGTACTTC. Full variable domain (missing parts from reference TRBV9 and TRBJ2-5): DSGVTQTPKHLITATGQRVTLRCSPRSGDLSVYWYQQSLDQGLQFLIQYYNGEERAKGNILERFSAQQFPDLHSELNLSSLELGDSALYFCASSVTSGGTLSTQYFGPGTRLLVL.

J is TRBJ2-7 and V is TRBV4-1, with TRBD2 matching 7 bases. Germline CDR1 and CDR2: MGHRA and YSYEKL. The CDR3 covers 15 residues. V gave up 2 bases and J gave up 7 bases; unmatched junction bases: 11. As DNA, the CDR3 is TGCGCCAGCAGCCAACCCCTAGCGGTAGTCGGGGAGCAGTACTTC. It codes for CASSQPLAVVGEQYF.

A remark on this clonotype: A much larger clone differs from this one at a single base, so this may be a read error. The chain recombines TRBV5-1 with TRBJ2-7; 11 bases line up with TRBD2. This CDR3 is 15 amino acids long. V lost 2 bases, J lost 1 base, and 2 bases stayed unmatched. CDR1 SGHRS and CDR2 YFSETQ come from the germline V gene. Here the CDR3 reads CASSLLAGDSYEQYF. For the CDR3, the DNA is TGCGCCAGCAGCTTACTAGCGGGAGATTCCTACGAGCAGTACTTC.

This clonotype occurred many times. The chain employs TRBV4-1 and TRBJ1-1; TRBD1 agrees at 8 bases. J lost 1 base, V lost 1 base, and 8 bases had no gene match. The germline V gene has CDR1 MGHRA and CDR2 YSYEKL. CDR3 length: 17 residues. The CDR3 here is CASSQGQGWGSNTEAFF. The DNA for the CDR3 is TGCGCCAGCAGCCAAGGACAGGGGTGGGGCTCGAACACTGAAGCTTTCTTT.